Listed below are T cell receptor beta chains from one sample, sequenced in a study of T cell responses to AZD1222 COVID-19 vaccine. Assay used: immunoSEQ multiplex PCR; TCRdb lists only in-frame clones, some missing. The sample includes about 120,000 clones, around 87% of them seen just once. The sequencing used peripheral blood, collected on day 0 of AZD1222 vaccination. The receptor set was obtained from an adult in good health. Both conserved end residues are part of each CDR3. A D gene is named only where the DNA matches it firmly. Rows may omit the clone size; those that give it use once, few, many or a size class.

size	J	V	D	CDR3	DNA
-	TRBJ1-1	TRBV6-1	-	CASNEVQITEAFF	TGTGCCAGCAACGAGGTCCAGATCACTGAAGCTTTCTTT
-	TRBJ1-6	TRBV2	-	CASSVEQVNSPLHF	TGTGCCAGCAGTGTGGAACAAGTCAATTCACCCCTCCACTTT
-	TRBJ2-3	TRBV19	TRBD1	CASRTGQGTDTQYF	TGTGCCAGTAGGACGGGACAGGGGACAGATACGCAGTATTTT
-	TRBJ2-7	TRBV3-1/TRBV3-2	TRBD2	CASSQETSGSYEQYF	TGTGCCAGCAGCCAAGAGACTAGCGGGAGCTACGAGCAGTACTTC
-	TRBJ2-5	TRBV5-1	-	CASSGVDSGETQYF	TGCGCCAGCAGCGGAGTGGACAGTGGAGAGACCCAGTACTTC
-	TRBJ2-1	TRBV6-5	TRBD2	CASGRSGGSYNEQFF	TGTGCCAGCGGTCGAAGCGGGGGCAGCTACAATGAGCAGTTCTTC
-	TRBJ2-6	TRBV3-1/TRBV3-2	-	CASSHGEGTGANVLTF	TGTGCCAGCAGCCATGGAGAGGGGACTGGGGCCAACGTCCTGACTTTC
-	TRBJ2-2	TRBV15	-	CATSRVKGSEGNPGELFF	TGTGCCACCAGCAGAGTTAAAGGGAGTGAGGGCAACCCGGGGGAGCTGTTTTTT
-	TRBJ1-1	TRBV27	-	CAARRVMNTEAFF	TGTGCCGCCCGACGGGTTATGAACACTGAAGCTTTCTTT
-	TRBJ1-1	TRBV3-1/TRBV3-2	TRBD1	CASSPDREDEAFF	TGTGCCAGCAGCCCGGACAGGGAGGATGAAGCTTTCTTT
-	TRBJ1-4	TRBV19	TRBD1	CASRGQNHNEKLFF	TGTGCCAGTAGGGGACAGAATCATAATGAAAAACTGTTTTTT
-	TRBJ2-1	TRBV7-9	TRBD1	CASSLVGQGFDEQFF	TGTGCCAGCAGCTTAGTGGGACAGGGGTTTGATGAGCAGTTCTTC
-	TRBJ1-1	TRBV4-2	-	CASSPTLSTGGNTEAFF	TGTGCCAGCAGCCCAACCCTCTCTACGGGCGGGAACACTGAAGCTTTCTTT
-	TRBJ2-7	TRBV4-2	TRBD1	CASSQGDREYEQYF	TGTGCCAGCAGCCAGGGGGACAGGGAATACGAGCAGTACTTC
-	TRBJ1-2	TRBV5-6	TRBD1	CASSLNIGQGTHGYTF	TGTGCCAGCAGCTTGAATATTGGACAGGGAACCCATGGCTACACCTTC
-	TRBJ1-6	TRBV4-3	TRBD1	CASSPSLLGTGYSPLHF	TGCGCCAGCAGCCCCTCTCTTTTGGGGACAGGGTATTCACCCCTCCACTTT
once	TRBJ2-1	TRBV5-8	TRBD1	CASTSTGTGGLEQFF	TGTGCCAGCACCTCCACCGGGACAGGGGGCCTTGAGCAGTTCTTC
-	TRBJ1-2	TRBV27	TRBD1	CASSFSGQGAGGYTF	TGTGCCAGCAGTTTCTCCGGACAGGGGGCGGGAGGCTACACCTTC
-	TRBJ1-6	TRBV10-3	-	CAISGIPGLRRDHNSPLHF	TGTGCCATCAGTGGAATCCCGGGTCTCAGGAGAGACCATAATTCACCCCTCCACTTT
-	TRBJ2-1	TRBV6-2/TRBV6-3	TRBD2	CASSSLAGGPSEQFF	TGTGCCAGCAGCTCTCTCGCGGGGGGGCCCAGTGAGCAGTTCTTC
-	TRBJ1-2	TRBV6-6	-	CASSADGPYGYTF	TGTGCCAGCAGTGCCGACGGCCCCTATGGCTACACCTTC
-	TRBJ1-3	TRBV3-1/TRBV3-2	TRBD1	CASSPISPDRGYTIYF	TGTGCCAGCAGCCCTATCTCCCCGGACAGGGGATACACCATATATTTT
-	TRBJ1-1	TRBV29-1	-	CSVSPTMNTEAFF	TGCAGCGTTTCTCCGACCATGAACACTGAAGCTTTCTTT
-	TRBJ1-2	TRBV6-5	-	CASSYLGTYTF	TGTGCCAGCAGTTACCTGGGTACCTACACCTTC
-	TRBJ2-1	TRBV5-4	TRBD2	CASSLASGGFYNEQFF	TGTGCCAGCAGCTTGGCAAGCGGGGGGTTCTACAATGAGCAGTTCTTC
-	TRBJ1-6	TRBV30	-	CAWGLGMDSPLHF	TGTGCTTGGGGCCTGGGGATGGATTCACCCCTCCACTTT
-	TRBJ1-1	TRBV12-5	TRBD1	CASGFNLPDRANTEAFF	TGTGCTAGTGGTTTTAACCTCCCCGACAGGGCGAACACTGAAGCTTTCTTT
-	TRBJ1-2	TRBV29-1	-	CSVDDGDYGYTF	TGCAGCGTTGATGACGGAGACTATGGCTACACCTTC
-	TRBJ1-5	TRBV6-5	-	CASSSPDRNQPQHF	TGTGCCAGCAGTTCCCCGGACAGAAATCAGCCCCAGCATTTT
-	TRBJ2-7	TRBV7-9	TRBD1	CASSLPNGQVPYEQYF	TGTGCCAGCAGCTTACCAAATGGACAGGTTCCCTACGAGCAGTACTTC